Below are 25 T cell receptor beta chains sequenced from a single sample in a study of beta chain features in type 1 diabetes. Findings of the study overall: TCRB CDR3s from Type 1 diabetes patients were moderately but significantly shorter in all four CD4+ subsets.

The entirety of the isolated RNA underwent reverse transcription, so expressed TCRB transcripts were sequenced. The method was immunoSEQ multiplex PCR; TCRdb's version includes in-frame clones alone and lacks a portion of them. The table shows roughly 730,000 clones, with 13% occurring only once. These receptors are not linked to any known antigen. The material sequenced was naive CD4+ T cells from blood. The receptors here all came from a man younger than 30 with type 1 diabetes.

The V gene is TRBV6-5, the J gene TRBJ2-7; the D gene is possibly TRBD2 (6 bases). Germline V gene data show CDR1 as MNHEY and CDR2 as SVGAGI. V was pared by 0 bases and J by 3 bases, with 12 bases between. The CDR3 is made up of 15 amino acids. CDR3 amino acids: CASSYSRDGFYEQYF. The CDR3 DNA sequence: TGTGCCAGCAGTTACTCGCGGGACGGATTCTACGAGCAGTACTTC.

The chain has TRBV10-3 and TRBJ1-2; TRBD1 agrees at 9 bases. V dropped 7 bases and J dropped 7; count of bases not matched to a gene: 13. The CDR3 extends over 15 amino acids. The V gene's germline CDR1 is ENHRY and CDR2 SYGVKD. The CDR3 is CAINEIQGADGGYTF. CDR3 nucleotides: TGTGCCATCAATGAAATACAGGGGGCGGATGGTGGCTACACCTTC.

This clone turned up a few times. The chain links TRBV7-8 to TRBJ1-5; tentative D call: TRBD1 (5 bases). Germline V gene data show CDR1 as SGHVS and CDR2 as FQNEAQ. Trimming took off 4 bases at V and 4 bases at J, with 11 bases between the two ends. The CDR3 consists of 14 residues. The CDR3 DNA is TGTGCCAGCAGCTCCGCGGGGCCAAATCAGCCCCAGCATTTT. Translating gives CASSSAGPNQPQHF.

This clone was seen more than once but under ten times. V is TRBV28 and J is TRBJ2-6; D not resolved. V was pared by 5 bases and J by 0 bases, with 11 bases between. This CDR3 region has 16 residues. Germline lookup yields CDR1 MDHEN and CDR2 SYDVKM. CDR3 coding DNA: TGTGCCAGCAGTAAAGTCCTGTCCTCTGGGGCCAACGTCCTGACTTTC. The encoded protein is CASSKVLSSGANVLTF.

This clone was seen a few times. The chain employs TRBV5-4 and TRBJ2-3; D possibly corresponds to TRBD2 (6 bases). V dropped 2 bases and J dropped 0 bases, with 10 bases sitting between them. Per germline, CDR1 SGHNT and CDR2 YYREEE (reference sequence). This CDR3 is 15 amino acids long. In DNA, the CDR3 is TGTGCCAGCAGCTTCGGGACTTCGAGCACAGATACGCAGTATTTT. This gives the protein CASSFGTSSTDTQYF. The full variable domain, rest sourced from reference TRBV5-4 and TRBJ2-3, is ETGVTQSPTHLIKTRGQQVTLRCSSQSGHNTVSWYQQALGQGPQFIFQYYREEENGRGNFPPRFSGLQFPNYSSELNVNALELDDSALYLCASSFGTSSTDTQYFGPGTRLTVL.

This clone was seen only a few times. The V gene is TRBV27, the J gene TRBJ1-2; D is unclear. This CDR3 has 14 residues. In germline, CDR1 is MNHEY, CDR2 SMNVEV (reference sequence). Trimming pared 0 bases from V and 0 bases from J, leaving 5 bases between. The CDR3 sequence: CASSLSTSNYGYTF. CDR3 DNA sequence: TGTGCCAGCAGTTTATCGACATCTAACTATGGCTACACCTTC.

This clone was picked up a small number of times. The chain has TRBV30 and TRBJ1-4, with D possibly being TRBD1 (5 bases). Germline CDR1 is GTSNPN and CDR2 is SVGIG (reference sequence). V shed 4 bases and J shed 7 bases, with 16 bases lying between them. The CDR3 sequence is 14 residues long. The CDR3: CAWMGGFLREKLFF. The CDR3 DNA sequence: TGTGCCTGGATGGGGGGATTTCTGCGTGAAAAACTGTTTTTT. The whole variable domain, filled in from reference TRBV30 and TRBJ1-4, reads SQTIHQWPATLVQPVGSPLSLECTVEGTSNPNLYWYRQAAGRGLQLLFYSVGIGQISSEVPQNLSASRPQDRQFILSSKKLLLSDSGFYLCAWMGGFLREKLFFGSGTQLSVL.

The sample holds a few counts of this clone. The rearrangement uses TRBV27 and TRBJ2-6; tentative D call: TRBD1 (6 bases). Per the germline V gene, CDR1 is MNHEY and CDR2 is SMNVEV (reference sequence). CDR3 length: 17 residues. Between the trimmed V and J ends, which lost 7 bases and 6 bases, there was a span of 22 bases. CDR3 residues: CASTMTGKDRKANVLTF. DNA for the CDR3: TGTGCCAGCACCATGACAGGAAAAGACCGTAAGGCCAACGTCCTGACTTTC.

The chain uses TRBV5-4 and TRBJ2-2; a weak D match, TRBD2 (6 bases). Germline V gives CDR1 SGHNT, CDR2 YYREEE (reference sequence). V lost 0 bases to trimming and J lost 4 bases, with 13 bases between them. The CDR3 has 16 amino acids. The CDR3, as DNA: TGTGCCAGCAGCTTGGCCGGGGCGGGGATCACCGGGGAGCTGTTTTTT. It specifies CASSLAGAGITGELFF.

This clone was counted a few times. This chain connects TRBV30 to TRBJ2-2; D not certain. CDR3 length: 12 residues. V gave up 4 bases and J gave up 2 bases, with 5 bases separating them. CDR1 GTSNPN and CDR2 SVGIG come from the germline V gene (reference sequence). The CDR3 region has the DNA TGTGCCTGGAACCCTAACACCGGGGAGCTGTTTTTT. This encodes CAWNPNTGELFF.

This clone was counted a few times. The chain couples TRBV5-1 to TRBJ1-1; D is possibly TRBD1 (5 bases). From germline, CDR1 is SGHRS and CDR2 YFSETQ. The length of the CDR3 is 13 residues. Trimming took off 3 bases at V and 4 bases at J, with 10 bases between the two ends. The CDR3 loop reads CASSSPGVTEAFF. In nucleotides, the CDR3 is TGCGCCAGCAGCTCGCCGGGGGTCACTGAAGCTTTCTTT. Full variable domain (rest looked up from reference TRBV5-1 and TRBJ1-1): KAGVTQTPRYLIKTRGQQVTLSCSPISGHRSVSWYQQTPGQGLQFLFEYFSETQRNKGNFPGRFSGRQFSNSRSEMNVSTLELGDSALYLCASSSPGVTEAFFGQGTRLTVV.

V and J are TRBV7-2 and TRBJ2-3; D may be TRBD2 (7 bases). Germline V gene sequence: CDR1 SGHTA, CDR2 FQGNSA. With 1 base removed from V and 4 bases from J, the gap between germline ends came to 18 bases. This CDR3 is 17 amino acids long. CDR3 loop: CASSLGPLGGPADTQYF. CDR3 DNA: TGTGCCAGCAGCTTAGGCCCTTTGGGGGGGCCGGCAGATACGCAGTATTTT.

The V call is TRBV10-3, the J call TRBJ2-1, with TRBD2 as a possible D gene (5 bases). The CDR3 consists of 13 residues. Deletions cut 5 bases from V and 4 bases from J, with 9 bases between. CDR1 and CDR2 from the germline V gene are ENHRY and SYGVKD. In DNA, the CDR3 is TGTGCCATCAGTCGGGAAGGGTACAATGAGCAGTTCTTC. Translating gives CAISREGYNEQFF.

This chain connects TRBV5-6 to TRBJ1-5; D ambiguous. Germline CDR1 SGHDT, CDR2 YYEEEE. This CDR3 has 16 amino acids. V lost 0 bases and J lost 0, with 10 bases in between. The CDR3 DNA sequence: TGTGCCAGCAGCTTGGGGGCAGATAATAGCAATCAGCCCCAGCATTTT. It specifies CASSLGADNSNQPQHF.

V gene TRBV7-6 combines with J gene TRBJ1-2, with 9 bases that match TRBD1. The CDR3 contains 13 residues. The germline V gene has CDR1 SGHVS and CDR2 FNYEAQ. Losses at the gene ends were 4 bases for V and 5 bases for J; bases not matched to a gene: 2. The CDR3 sequence: CASSSTGGYGYTF. The CDR3 DNA follows: TGTGCCAGCAGCTCGACAGGGGGATATGGCTACACCTTC.

The CDR3 here is CAWSSIGQGKNEQYF. CDR3 coding DNA: TGTGCCTGGAGTTCGATAGGACAGGGGAAGAACGAGCAGTACTTC. The V gene is TRBV30, the J gene TRBJ2-7, with 9 nucleotides matching TRBD1. CDR1 and CDR2 from the germline V gene are GTSNPN and SVGIG (reference sequence). V trimming: 2 bases; J trimming: 5 bases; junction bases outside the gene matches: 10. This CDR3 comprises 15 residues.

The rearrangement links TRBV7-2 to TRBJ1-5; 10 bases fit TRBD1. The CDR3 contains 15 residues. Trimming at V came to 1 base and at J to 5 bases, leaving 2 bases not matched to a gene. CDR1 is SGHTA, CDR2 FQGNSA, per germline. The CDR3 loop reads CASSLVGTGDQPQHF. The CDR3 nucleotides are TGTGCCAGCAGCTTAGTGGGGACAGGGGATCAGCCCCAGCATTTT.

The rearrangement uses TRBV9 and TRBJ2-5, with 10 bases lining up with TRBD2. The CDR3 extends over 17 amino acids. CDR1 is SGDLS and CDR2 is YYNGEE in the germline V gene. V was pared by 0 bases and J by 7 bases, with 12 bases of the junction left unmatched. As DNA, the CDR3 is TGTGCCAGCAGCGTAGTAGGGCTAGCGGGGGCCCGGCGGACCCAGTACTTC. Protein: CASSVVGLAGARRTQYF.

This clone came up a few times. V is TRBV30 and J is TRBJ2-4, with D tentatively TRBD1 (6 bases). V lost 1 base and J 1 base, leaving 14 bases between the germline ends. This CDR3 has 16 residues. CDR1 GTSNPN and CDR2 SVGIG come from the germline V gene (reference sequence). The CDR3 loop is CAWSATGPTAKNIQYF. In DNA form, the CDR3 reads TGTGCCTGGAGTGCGACAGGTCCGACGGCCAAAAACATTCAGTACTTC.

This clone was seen a few times. The chain carries TRBV5-1 and TRBJ2-6; D ambiguous. V lost 8 bases to trimming and J lost 0 bases, with 6 bases between them. This CDR3 is built from 13 residues. Germline V gene data show CDR1 as SGHRS and CDR2 as YFSETQ. CDR3 DNA: TGCGCCAGTACTGACTCTGGGGCCAACGTCCTGACTTTC. Amino acids: CASTDSGANVLTF.

The rearrangement joins TRBV11-3 to TRBJ2-5; 7 bases match TRBD1. Germline assignment: CDR1 SGHNT and CDR2 YENEEA. J lost 2 bases, V lost 4 bases, and 10 bases had no gene match. The CDR3 runs 16 residues. This chain's CDR3 is CASSSPDRVRQETQYF. CDR3 bases: TGTGCCAGCAGCTCGCCCGACAGGGTGAGACAAGAGACCCAGTACTTC.

This clone was observed a few times. The chain has TRBV2 and TRBJ2-5; D might be TRBD1 or TRBD2, each matching 6 bases. The CDR3 is 13 residues long. CDR1 and CDR2 from the germline V gene are SNHLY and FYNNEI. The V and J ends lost 8 bases and 7 bases respectively, with 17 bases between them. CDR3 DNA: TGTGCCAGCGGCTGGGATGAGGGGGGGACCCAGTACTTC. It encodes CASGWDEGGTQYF.

The chain carries TRBV11-2 and TRBJ1-5; perhaps TRBD1 as D (5 bases). This CDR3 contains 13 residues. CDR1 and CDR2 from the germline V gene are SGHAT and FQNNGV. Trimming cost V 3 bases and J 5 bases, with 8 bases left between them. This chain's CDR3 is CASSFGGDQPQHF. The CDR3 bases are TGTGCCAGCAGCTTCGGGGGGGATCAGCCCCAGCATTTT.

This rearrangement joins TRBV27 to TRBJ1-1, with TRBD1 as a possible D gene (5 bases). V was trimmed by 3 bases and J by 2 bases, leaving 10 bases between them. CDR1 is MNHEY and CDR2 is SMNVEV in the germline V gene (reference sequence). The CDR3 has 14 residues. The DNA of the CDR3 is TGTGCCAGCAGTTTTCAGGGTTATAACACTGAAGCTTTCTTT. Amino acids: CASSFQGYNTEAFF.

The J gene is TRBJ2-1, the V gene TRBV27; 8 bases fit TRBD2. Per germline, CDR1 MNHEY and CDR2 SMNVEV (reference sequence). Trimming removed 3 bases from V and 0 bases from J; junction bases left unmatched: 4. The CDR3 length is 16 residues. CDR3 coding DNA: TGTGCCAGCAGTTTTTGGCGGGGGGCCTCCTACAATGAGCAGTTCTTC. The encoded protein is CASSFWRGASYNEQFF.